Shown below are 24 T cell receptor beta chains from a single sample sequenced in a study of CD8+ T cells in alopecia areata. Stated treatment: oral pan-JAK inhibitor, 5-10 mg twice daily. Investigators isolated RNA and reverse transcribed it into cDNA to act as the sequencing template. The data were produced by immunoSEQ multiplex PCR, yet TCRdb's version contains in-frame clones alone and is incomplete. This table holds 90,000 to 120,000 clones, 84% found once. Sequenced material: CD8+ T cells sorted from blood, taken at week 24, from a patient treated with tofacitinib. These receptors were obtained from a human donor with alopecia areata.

The CDR3 reads CASGGTAGLRETQYF. The CDR3 coding sequence is TGTGCCAGCGGGGGCACGGCAGGCCTCAGAGAGACCCAGTACTTC. The chain employs TRBV7-6 and TRBJ2-5, with a tentative D call TRBD1 (6 bases). Deletions cut 8 bases from V and 4 bases from J, with 20 bases between. CDR1 is SGHVS, CDR2 FNYEAQ, per germline. The CDR3 runs to 15 residues. Filled out from reference TRBV7-6 and TRBJ2-5, the complete variable domain reads GAGVSQSPRYKVTKRGQDVALRCDPISGHVSLYWYRQALGQGPEFLTYFNYEAQQDKSGLPNDRFSAERPEGSISTLTIQRTEQRDSAMYRCASGGTAGLRETQYFGPGTRLLVL.

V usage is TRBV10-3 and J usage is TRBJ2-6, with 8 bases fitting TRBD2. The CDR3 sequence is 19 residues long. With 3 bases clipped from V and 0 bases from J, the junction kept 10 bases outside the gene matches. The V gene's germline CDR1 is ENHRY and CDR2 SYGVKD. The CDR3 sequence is CAISDLAGPAYSGANVLTF. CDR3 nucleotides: TGTGCCATCAGTGATTTAGCGGGGCCCGCATACTCTGGGGCCAACGTCCTGACTTTC.

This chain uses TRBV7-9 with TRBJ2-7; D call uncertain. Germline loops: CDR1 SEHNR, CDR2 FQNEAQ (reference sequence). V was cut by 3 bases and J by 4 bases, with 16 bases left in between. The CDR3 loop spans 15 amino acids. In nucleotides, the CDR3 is TGTGCCAGCAGCTTGATCACCGGGTACCGGTACGAGCAGTACTTC. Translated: CASSLITGYRYEQYF.

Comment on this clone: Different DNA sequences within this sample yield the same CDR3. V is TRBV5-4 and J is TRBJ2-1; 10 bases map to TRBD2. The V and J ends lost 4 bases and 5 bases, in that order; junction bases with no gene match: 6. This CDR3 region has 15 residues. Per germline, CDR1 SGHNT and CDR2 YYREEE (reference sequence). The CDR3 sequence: CASSPGLAEDNEQFF. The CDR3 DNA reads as TGTGCCAGCAGCCCCGGACTAGCGGAAGACAATGAGCAGTTCTTC.

In nucleotides, the CDR3 is TGTGCCAGCAGCTTTGGACAGGGGATGAACACTGAAGCTTTCTTT. This translates into CASSFGQGMNTEAFF. The genes are TRBV5-6 and TRBJ1-1, with 9 nucleotides matching TRBD1. The germline CDR1 and CDR2 sequences are SGHDT and YYEEEE. The CDR3 spans 15 residues. J lost 0 bases, V lost 2 bases, and 2 bases had no gene match.

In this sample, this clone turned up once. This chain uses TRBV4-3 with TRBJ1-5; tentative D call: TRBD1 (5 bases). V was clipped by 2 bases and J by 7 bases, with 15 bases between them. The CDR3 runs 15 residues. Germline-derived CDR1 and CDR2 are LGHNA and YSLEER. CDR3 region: CASSQRRGSEQPQHF. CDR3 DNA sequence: TGCGCCAGCAGCCAAAGAAGGGGTTCGGAACAGCCCCAGCATTTT.

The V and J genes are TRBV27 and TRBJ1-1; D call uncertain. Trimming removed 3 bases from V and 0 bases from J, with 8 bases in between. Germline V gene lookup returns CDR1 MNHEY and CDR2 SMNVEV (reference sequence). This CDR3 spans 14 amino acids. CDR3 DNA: TGTGCCAGCAGTTTCGGATACCTGAACACTGAAGCTTTCTTT. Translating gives CASSFGYLNTEAFF.

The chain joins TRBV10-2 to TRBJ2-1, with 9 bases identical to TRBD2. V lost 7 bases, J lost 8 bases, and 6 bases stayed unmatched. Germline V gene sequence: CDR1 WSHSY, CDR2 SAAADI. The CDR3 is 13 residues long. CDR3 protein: CASNRGGADEQFF. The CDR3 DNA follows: TGCGCCAGCAATCGCGGGGGGGCTGATGAGCAGTTCTTC.

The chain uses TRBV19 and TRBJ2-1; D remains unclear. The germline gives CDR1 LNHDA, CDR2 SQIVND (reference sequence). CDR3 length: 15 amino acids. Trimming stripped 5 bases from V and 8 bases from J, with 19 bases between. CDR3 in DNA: TGTGCCAGTAGTTCTCGACTGTGGGCGGCCGATGAGCAGTTCTTC. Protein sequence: CASSSRLWAADEQFF.

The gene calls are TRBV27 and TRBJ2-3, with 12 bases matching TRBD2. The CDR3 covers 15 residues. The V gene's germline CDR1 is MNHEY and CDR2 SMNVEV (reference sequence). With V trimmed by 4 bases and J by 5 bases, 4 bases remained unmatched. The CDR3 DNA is TGTGCCAGCAGTTGGACTAGCGGGGTTGGAGATACGCAGTATTTT. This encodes CASSWTSGVGDTQYF.

In DNA, the CDR3 is TGTGCCAGCAGCTCCTGGCAGGACACTGAAGCTTTCTTT. It codes for CASSSWQDTEAFF. The chain employs TRBV5-6 and TRBJ1-1; unclear D gene. The germline V and J ends were trimmed by 3 bases and 3 bases, with 9 bases remaining between them. The CDR3 runs 13 residues. Germline V gives CDR1 SGHDT, CDR2 YYEEEE.

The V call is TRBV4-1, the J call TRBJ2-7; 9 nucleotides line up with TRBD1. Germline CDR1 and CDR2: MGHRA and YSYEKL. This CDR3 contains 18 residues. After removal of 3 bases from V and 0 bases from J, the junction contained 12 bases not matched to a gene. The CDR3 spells CASSQQAGTGSSSYEQYF. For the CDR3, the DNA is TGCGCCAGCAGCCAGCAGGCCGGGACAGGGTCTAGCTCCTACGAGCAGTACTTC.

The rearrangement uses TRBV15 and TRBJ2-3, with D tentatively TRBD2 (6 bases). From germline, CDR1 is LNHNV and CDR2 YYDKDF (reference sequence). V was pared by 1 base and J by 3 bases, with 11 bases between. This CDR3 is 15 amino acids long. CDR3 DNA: TGTGCCACCAGCAGAGGGAGGGGACTTACAGATACGCAGTATTTT. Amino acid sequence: CATSRGRGLTDTQYF. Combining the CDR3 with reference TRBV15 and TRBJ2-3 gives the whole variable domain DAMVIQNPRYQVTQFGKPVTLSCSQTLNHNVMYWYQQKSSQAPKLLFHYYDKDFNNEADTPDNFQSRRPNTSFCFLDIRSPGLGDTAMYLCATSRGRGLTDTQYFGPGTRLTVL.

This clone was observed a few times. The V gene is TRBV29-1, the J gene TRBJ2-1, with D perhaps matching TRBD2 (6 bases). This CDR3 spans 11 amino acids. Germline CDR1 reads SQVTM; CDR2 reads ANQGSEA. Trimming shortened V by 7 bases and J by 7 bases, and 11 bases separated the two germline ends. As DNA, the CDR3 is TGCAGCGCCGTGCGGGGAAATGAGCAGTTCTTC. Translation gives CSAVRGNEQFF.

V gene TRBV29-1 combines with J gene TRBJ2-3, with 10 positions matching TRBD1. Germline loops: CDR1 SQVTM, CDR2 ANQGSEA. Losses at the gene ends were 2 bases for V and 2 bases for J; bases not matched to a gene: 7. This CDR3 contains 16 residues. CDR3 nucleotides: TGCAGCGTTGAATTCCGGGACAGGGGATACACAGATACGCAGTATTTT. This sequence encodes CSVEFRDRGYTDTQYF.

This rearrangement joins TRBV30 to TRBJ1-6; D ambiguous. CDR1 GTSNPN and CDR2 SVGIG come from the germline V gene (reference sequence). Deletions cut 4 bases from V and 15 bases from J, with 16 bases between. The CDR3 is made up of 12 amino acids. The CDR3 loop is CAWMKYDSGLHF. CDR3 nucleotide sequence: TGTGCCTGGATGAAGTACGACTCGGGCCTCCACTTT.

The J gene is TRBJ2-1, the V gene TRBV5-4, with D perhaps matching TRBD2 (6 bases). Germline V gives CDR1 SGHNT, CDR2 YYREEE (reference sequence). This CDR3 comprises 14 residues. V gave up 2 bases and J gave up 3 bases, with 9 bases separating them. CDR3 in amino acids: CASSFRGDYNEQFF. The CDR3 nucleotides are TGTGCCAGCAGCTTTCGCGGGGACTACAATGAGCAGTTCTTC.

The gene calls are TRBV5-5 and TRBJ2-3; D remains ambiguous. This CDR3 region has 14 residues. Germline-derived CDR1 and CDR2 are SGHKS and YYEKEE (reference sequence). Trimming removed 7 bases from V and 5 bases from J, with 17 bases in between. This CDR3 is CASSLVSPEDTQYF. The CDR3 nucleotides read TGTGCCAGCTCTCTAGTCTCCCCGGAAGATACGCAGTATTTT.

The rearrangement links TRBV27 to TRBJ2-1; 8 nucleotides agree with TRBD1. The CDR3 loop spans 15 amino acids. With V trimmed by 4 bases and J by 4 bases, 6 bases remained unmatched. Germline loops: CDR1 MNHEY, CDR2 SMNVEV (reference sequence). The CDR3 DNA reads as TGTGCCAGCAGTTCCAGGGGGCTCGGGTACAATGAGCAGTTCTTC. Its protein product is CASSSRGLGYNEQFF.

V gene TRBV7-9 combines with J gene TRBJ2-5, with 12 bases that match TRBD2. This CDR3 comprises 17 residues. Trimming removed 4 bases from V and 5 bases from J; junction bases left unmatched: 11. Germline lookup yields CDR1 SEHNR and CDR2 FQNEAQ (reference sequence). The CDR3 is CASSSRLAGAPGETQYF. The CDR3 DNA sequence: TGTGCCAGCAGCTCCCGACTAGCGGGGGCCCCCGGGGAGACCCAGTACTTC.

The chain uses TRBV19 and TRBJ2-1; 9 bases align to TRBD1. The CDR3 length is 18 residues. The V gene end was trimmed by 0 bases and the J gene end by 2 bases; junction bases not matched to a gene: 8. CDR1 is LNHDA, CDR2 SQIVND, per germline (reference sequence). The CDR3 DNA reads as TGTGCCAGTAGTATAGATCGGGCGGGACAGGGTGCCTACAATGAGCAGTTCTTC. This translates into CASSIDRAGQGAYNEQFF.

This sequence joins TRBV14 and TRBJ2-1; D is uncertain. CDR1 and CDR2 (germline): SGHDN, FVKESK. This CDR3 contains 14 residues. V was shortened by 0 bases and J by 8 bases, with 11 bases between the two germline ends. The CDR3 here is CASSQDGTGDEQFF. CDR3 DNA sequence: TGTGCCAGCAGCCAAGACGGTACGGGCGATGAGCAGTTCTTC.

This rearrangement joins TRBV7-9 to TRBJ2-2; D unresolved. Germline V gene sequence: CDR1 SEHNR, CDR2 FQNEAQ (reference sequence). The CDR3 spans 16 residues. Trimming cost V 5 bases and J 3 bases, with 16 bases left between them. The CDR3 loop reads CASSPRLGYHTGELFF. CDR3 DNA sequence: TGTGCCAGCAGCCCGCGGCTGGGCTATCACACCGGGGAGCTGTTTTTT.

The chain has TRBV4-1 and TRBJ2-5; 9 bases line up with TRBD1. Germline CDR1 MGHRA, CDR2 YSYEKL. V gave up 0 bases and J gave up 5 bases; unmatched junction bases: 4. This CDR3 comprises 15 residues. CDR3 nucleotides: TGCGCCAGCAGCCAAGATGGGGGGACAGGGGAGACCCAGTACTTC. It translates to CASSQDGGTGETQYF.